One and the same sample provided the 22 T cell receptor beta chains below, sequenced in a study of molecular identifiers for immune sequencing clone quantification. TCRdb independently ran MiXCR on the PCR reads; one entry per CDR3 protein. The repertoire holds hundreds of thousands of distinct CDR3 sequences, with about a fifth as singletons. The sequenced sample was naive CD8+ T cells from blood, with Jurkat cell RNA spiked in. Sample subset: FACS-sorted CD8+CD4-CCR7+CD45RA+ naive T cells. The receptor source for this set is a human donor in good health. Some libraries in this study had Jurkat cell RNA spiked in.

This clonotype was counted many times. V usage is TRBV7-6 and J usage is TRBJ2-7, with 8 positions matching TRBD2. From germline, CDR1 is SGHVS and CDR2 FNYEAQ. The V gene end was trimmed by 1 base and the J gene end by 0 bases; junction bases not matched to a gene: 11. This CDR3 is 18 amino acids long. This CDR3 reads CASSLDREGGERSYEQYF. As DNA, the CDR3 is TGTGCCAGCAGCTTAGATCGGGAGGGGGGAGAACGCTCCTACGAGCAGTACTTC.

To note about this clonotype: At one of its ends the junction is not consistent with the germline gene, which may arise from a read error. This chain joins TRBV3-1 and TRBJ1-1; D gene unclear. Germline V lookup: CDR1 LGHDT, CDR2 YNNKEL (reference sequence). The CDR3 totals 12 residues. CDR3 DNA: TGTGCCAGCAGCCAAGGCAACACTGAAGCTTCCTTT. Translating it yields CASSQGNTEASF.

This clonotype was detected ten times or more. V usage is TRBV15 and J usage is TRBJ1-5; D is unresolved. Between the trimmed V and J ends, which lost 7 bases and 6 bases, there was a span of 13 bases. This CDR3 spans 13 amino acids. Germline loops: CDR1 LNHNV, CDR2 YYDKDF (reference sequence). The CDR3 loop is CATTTARFQPQHF. CDR3 sequence (DNA): TGTGCCACCACCACAGCTCGATTTCAGCCCCAGCATTTT.

This clonotype has ten or more counts. The V and J genes are TRBV6-6 and TRBJ2-5; D call uncertain. V lost 4 bases, J lost 1 base, and 16 bases lay in between. Per germline, CDR1 MNHNY and CDR2 SVGAGI (reference sequence). This CDR3 comprises 16 residues. The CDR3 protein is CASSSWTRKPQETQYF. The CDR3, as DNA: TGTGCCAGCAGTTCCTGGACCCGCAAGCCCCAAGAGACCCAGTACTTC.

DNA of the CDR3: TGCAGTGCGGGTGAAATAGCAACCTCCTACAATGAGCAGTTCTTC. It yields the protein CSAGEIATSYNEQFF. The J gene is TRBJ2-1, the V gene TRBV20-1; D call uncertain. Trimming left V 6 bases short and J 0 bases short, with 15 bases between. Germline V CDR1 and CDR2: DFQATT, SNEGSKA (reference sequence). CDR3 length equals 15 residues.

As to this clonotype: Because the CDR3 is missing its conserved closing phenylalanine or tryptophan, this is likely a read error. This sequence joins TRBV27 and TRBJ2-2; 9 bases map to TRBD2. This CDR3 has 14 amino acids. Germline V CDR1 and CDR2: MNHEY, SMNVEV (reference sequence). The V segment lost 4 bases and the J segment 7 bases; nucleotides outside the gene matches: 4. The CDR3 here is CASSSGLAVGELFL. The DNA for the CDR3 is TGTGCCAGCAGTTCGGGACTAGCTGTCGGGGAGCTGTTTCTT.

About this clonotype itself: A much bigger clone sits one base away, suggesting this may be a read error. This chain links TRBV6-5 with TRBJ1-2; 10 bases line up with TRBD1. J gave up 4 bases and V 0 bases, and 8 bases lay outside the gene matches. This CDR3 is built from 17 residues. Germline CDR1 and CDR2: MNHEY and SVGAGI. The CDR3 region has the DNA TGTGCCAGCAGTTACTCGTATGACAGGGGGCCTACCTATGGCTACACCTTC. Translation: CASSYSYDRGPTYGYTF.

Details on this clonotype: An end of the junction does not agree with germline; a read error may underlie this. V is TRBV2 and J is TRBJ2-5; TRBD2 might be the D (6 bases). Per germline, CDR1 SNHLY and CDR2 FYNNEI. The CDR3 sequence is 14 residues long. The CDR3 loop reads CASSDLADQEAQYF. In DNA form, the CDR3 reads TGTGCCAGCAGTGACTTAGCGGATCAAGAGGCCCAGTACTTC.

This clonotype appeared many times. The V and J genes are TRBV29-1 and TRBJ2-7, with 7 bases fitting TRBD1. J gave up 3 bases and V 7 bases, and 15 bases lay outside the gene matches. The CDR3 has 15 amino acids. The V gene's germline CDR1 is SQVTM and CDR2 ANQGSEA. As DNA, the CDR3 is TGCAGCGGTAATATACCGGGACAGAGGGGCTACGAGCAGTACTTC. This encodes CSGNIPGQRGYEQYF.

This clonotype has ten or more counts. The rearrangement joins TRBV7-6 to TRBJ2-3; 10 bases match TRBD2. J was trimmed by 2 bases and V by 5 bases; bases with no gene match: 4. CDR1 and CDR2 (germline): SGHVS, FNYEAQ. CDR3 length: 15 amino acids. In DNA form, the CDR3 reads TGTGCCAGCAGCCCCGGGACTAGCGACACAGATACGCAGTATTTT. Residues: CASSPGTSDTDTQYF.

About this clonotype itself: Being one base from a much bigger clone, this may be a read error. The chain employs TRBV27 and TRBJ1-6; 7 nucleotides align to TRBD1. Germline CDR1 is MNHEY and CDR2 is SMNVEV (reference sequence). The junction had 6 bases not matched to a gene; V was cut back by 6 bases and J by 7 bases. The CDR3 runs 14 residues. CDR3 sequence (DNA): TGTGCCAGCAGCTCACAGGGGCTGAATTCACCCCTCCACTTT. It translates to CASSSQGLNSPLHF.

This clonotype was recorded at least ten times. This chain links TRBV19 with TRBJ1-5, with 10 bases aligning to TRBD1. The length of the CDR3 is 15 residues. Trimming at V came to 6 bases and at J to 4 bases, leaving 6 bases not matched to a gene. Germline V gives CDR1 LNHDA, CDR2 SQIVND (reference sequence). The CDR3: CASSMGQGTNQPQHF. The CDR3 DNA reads TGTGCCAGTAGCATGGGACAGGGGACGAATCAGCCCCAGCATTTT.

This clonotype has ten or more counts. The chain carries TRBV7-9 and TRBJ2-3, with TRBD2 matching 11 bases. There are 16 residues in the CDR3. V lost 4 bases and J lost 5; bases outside the gene matches: 8. Germline CDR1 and CDR2: SEHNR and FQNEAQ (reference sequence). CDR3 loop: CASSWRTSGSEDTQYF. The CDR3 DNA sequence: TGTGCCAGCAGCTGGCGAACTAGCGGGAGTGAAGATACGCAGTATTTT.

The chain carries TRBV12-2 and TRBJ2-3; the table assigns TRBD1, which was not confirmed against the DNA. TRBV12-2 is annotated as a pseudogene. The CDR3 has 15 amino acids. CDR3 nucleotide sequence: TGTCGCCAGCCGCCCGTCAGGGTAATTCCGGATACGCAGTATTTT. It codes for CRQPPVRVIPDTQYF.

This clonotype was recorded many times. The chain uses TRBV11-2 and TRBJ2-3, with D perhaps being TRBD1 or TRBD2 (5 bases each). CDR3 length: 15 residues. Trimming took off 3 bases at V and 6 bases at J, with 16 bases between the two ends. Germline loops: CDR1 SGHAT, CDR2 FQNNGV. Here the CDR3 DNA reads TGTGCCAGCAGCTTTTTGCCGGGGCCCGAGGATACGCAGTATTTT. Amino acid sequence: CASSFLPGPEDTQYF.

A few counts support this clonotype. This sequence joins TRBV3-1 and TRBJ1-5; D gene ambiguous. In germline, CDR1 is LGHDT, CDR2 YNNKEL (reference sequence). CDR3 length: 13 residues. V shed 1 base and J shed 9 bases, with 10 bases lying between them. For the CDR3, the DNA is TGTGCCAGCAGCCAAGGGGCCCGGCGGCCCCAGCATTTT. It yields the protein CASSQGARRPQHF.

This clonotype was found many times. J is TRBJ2-3 and V is TRBV7-2, with TRBD2 matching 7 bases. Trimming at V came to 5 bases and at J to 0 bases, leaving 5 bases not matched to a gene. The CDR3 contains 15 residues. Germline CDR1 SGHTA, CDR2 FQGNSA. This CDR3 is CASSRLADSTDTQYF. The CDR3 nucleotides are TGTGCCAGCAGCAGACTAGCAGATAGCACAGATACGCAGTATTTT.

This clonotype was observed a few times. Since a much larger clone is just one base distant, this may be a read error. This rearrangement joins TRBV28 to TRBJ2-3; the match to TRBD2 covers 9 bases. Germline-derived CDR1 and CDR2 are MDHEN and SYDVKM. J lost 1 base, V lost 1 base, and 3 bases had no gene match. There are 16 residues in the CDR3. In DNA form, the CDR3 reads TGTGCCAGCAGTTTATTAATAGCGGGAGGCACAGATACGCAGTATTTT. This sequence encodes CASSLLIAGGTDTQYF.

To note about this clonotype: A single base separates this from a much larger clone, so it may be a read error. V and J are TRBV5-6 and TRBJ2-7; D gene uncertain. Germline V gene sequence: CDR1 SGHDT, CDR2 YYEEEE. The CDR3 runs to 13 residues. V lost 1 base, J lost 3 bases, and 8 bases lay in between. CDR3 nucleotides: TGTGCCAGCAGCTTGTTCGAGAACTACGAGCAGTACTTC. Translated, it gives CASSLFENYEQYF. The full variable domain, its missing parts supplied by reference TRBV5-6 and TRBJ2-7, is DAGVTQSPTHLIKTRGQQVTLRCSPKSGHDTVSWYQQALGQGPQFIFQYYEEEERQRGNFPDRFSGHQFPNYSSELNVNALLLGDSALYLCASSLFENYEQYFGPGTRLTVT.

This clonotype was counted at least ten times. The chain has TRBV28 and TRBJ1-1; no definite D call. The CDR3 loop spans 11 amino acids. Germline V lookup: CDR1 MDHEN, CDR2 SYDVKM. The V end was cut by 5 bases, the J end by 5 bases, with 6 bases between. The CDR3 loop is CASSPSTEAFF. In nucleotides, the CDR3 is TGTGCCAGCAGTCCGAGTACTGAAGCTTTCTTT. Full variable domain (missing parts from reference TRBV28 and TRBJ1-1): DVKVTQSSRYLVKRTGEKVFLECVQDMDHENMFWYRQDPGLGLRLIYFSYDVKMKEKGDIPEGYSVSREKKERFSLILESASTNQTSMYLCASSPSTEAFFGQGTRLTVV.

This clonotype was recorded many times. The chain carries TRBV29-1 and TRBJ2-2; no definite D call. Germline V lookup: CDR1 SQVTM, CDR2 ANQGSEA. The CDR3 contains 14 residues. Trimming took off 4 bases at V and 4 bases at J, with 13 bases between the two ends. CDR3 region: CSVALTDTTGELFF. The CDR3, as DNA: TGCAGCGTTGCTTTAACGGATACCACCGGGGAGCTGTTTTTT.

This chain joins TRBV9 and TRBJ1-5; TRBD1 matches at 12 bases. The germline CDR1 and CDR2 sequences are SGDLS and YYNGEE. The trim removed 3 bases at V and 6 bases at J, leaving 4 bases unmatched. The CDR3 totals 15 residues. The CDR3 protein is CASSAGTGGVQPQHF. CDR3 bases: TGTGCCAGCAGCGCCGGGACAGGGGGCGTTCAGCCCCAGCATTTT.